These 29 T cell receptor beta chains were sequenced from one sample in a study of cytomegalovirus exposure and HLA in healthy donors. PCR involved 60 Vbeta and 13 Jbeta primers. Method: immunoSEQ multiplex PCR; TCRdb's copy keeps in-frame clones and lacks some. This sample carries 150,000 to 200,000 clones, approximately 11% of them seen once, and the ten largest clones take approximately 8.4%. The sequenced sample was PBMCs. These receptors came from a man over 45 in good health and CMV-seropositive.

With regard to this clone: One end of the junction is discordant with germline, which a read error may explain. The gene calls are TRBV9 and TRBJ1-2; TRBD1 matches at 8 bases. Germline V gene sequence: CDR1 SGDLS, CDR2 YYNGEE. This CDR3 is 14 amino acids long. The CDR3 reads CASSVRGQDYGYSF. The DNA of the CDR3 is TGTGCCAGCAGCGTCAGGGGGCAGGACTATGGCTACTCCTTC.

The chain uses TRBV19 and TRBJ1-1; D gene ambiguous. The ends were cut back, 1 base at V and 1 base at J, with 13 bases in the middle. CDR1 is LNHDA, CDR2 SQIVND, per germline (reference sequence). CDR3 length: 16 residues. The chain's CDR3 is CASSIVVTAPNTEAFF. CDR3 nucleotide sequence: TGTGCCAGTAGTATAGTGGTTACAGCACCGAACACTGAAGCTTTCTTT.

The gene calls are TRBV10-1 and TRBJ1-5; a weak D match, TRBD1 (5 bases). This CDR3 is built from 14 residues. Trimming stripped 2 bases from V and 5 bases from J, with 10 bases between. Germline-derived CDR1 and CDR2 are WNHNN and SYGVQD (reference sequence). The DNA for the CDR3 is TGCGCCAGCAGTGAGAGGGGTCGGTATCAGCCCCAGCATTTT. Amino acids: CASSERGRYQPQHF.

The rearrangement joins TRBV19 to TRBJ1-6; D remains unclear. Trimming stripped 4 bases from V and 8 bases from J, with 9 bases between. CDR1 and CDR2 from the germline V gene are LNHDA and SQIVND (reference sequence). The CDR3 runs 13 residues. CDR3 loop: CASSNSVDSPLHF. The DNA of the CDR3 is TGTGCCAGTAGTAACAGTGTAGATTCACCCCTCCACTTT.

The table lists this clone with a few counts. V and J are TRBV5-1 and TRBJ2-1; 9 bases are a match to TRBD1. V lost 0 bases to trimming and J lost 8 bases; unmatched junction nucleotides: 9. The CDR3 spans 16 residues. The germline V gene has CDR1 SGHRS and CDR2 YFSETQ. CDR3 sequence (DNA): TGCGCCAGCAGCTTGGTTCCGGACAGGGGAGCCTATGAGCAGTTCTTC. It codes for CASSLVPDRGAYEQFF.

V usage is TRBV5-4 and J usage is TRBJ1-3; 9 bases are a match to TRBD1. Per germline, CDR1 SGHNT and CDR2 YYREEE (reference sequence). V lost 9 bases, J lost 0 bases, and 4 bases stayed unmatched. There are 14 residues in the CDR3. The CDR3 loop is CATLTGGSGNTIYF. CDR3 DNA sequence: TGTGCCACCCTGACAGGGGGCTCTGGAAACACCATATATTTT. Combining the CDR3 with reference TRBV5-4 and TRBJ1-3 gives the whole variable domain ETGVTQSPTHLIKTRGQQVTLRCSSQSGHNTVSWYQQALGQGPQFIFQYYREEENGRGNFPPRFSGLQFPNYSSELNVNALELDDSALYLCATLTGGSGNTIYFGEGSWLTVV.

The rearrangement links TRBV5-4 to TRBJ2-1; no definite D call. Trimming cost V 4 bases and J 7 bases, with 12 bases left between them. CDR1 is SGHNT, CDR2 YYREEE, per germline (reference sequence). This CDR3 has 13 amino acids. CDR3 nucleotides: TGTGCCAGCAGCCCTCTTCTAGAGAATGAGCAGTTCTTC. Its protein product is CASSPLLENEQFF.

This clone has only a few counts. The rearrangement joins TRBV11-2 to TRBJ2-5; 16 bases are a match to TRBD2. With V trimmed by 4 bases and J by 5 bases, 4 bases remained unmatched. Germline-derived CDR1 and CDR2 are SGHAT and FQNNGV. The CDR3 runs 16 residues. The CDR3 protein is CASSSGTSGGAETQYF. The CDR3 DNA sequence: TGTGCCAGCAGCTCAGGGACTAGCGGGGGGGCGGAGACCCAGTACTTC.

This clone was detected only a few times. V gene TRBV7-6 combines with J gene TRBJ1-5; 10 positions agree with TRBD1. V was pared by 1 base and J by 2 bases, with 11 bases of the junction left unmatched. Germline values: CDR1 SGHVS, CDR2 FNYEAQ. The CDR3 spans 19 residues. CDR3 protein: CASSLGPGTGTGGNQPQHF. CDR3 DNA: TGTGCCAGCAGCTTAGGACCCGGAACCGGGACAGGGGGCAATCAGCCCCAGCATTTT.

The CDR3: CASSLAGGQTQYF. CDR3 bases: TGCGCCAGCAGCTTAGCGGGGGGACAGACCCAGTACTTC. The genes are TRBV5-1 and TRBJ2-5; 9 nucleotides agree with TRBD2. Germline CDR1 and CDR2: SGHRS and YFSETQ. The CDR3 runs 13 residues. V shed 2 bases, J shed 6 bases, and the junction held 2 bases outside the gene matches.

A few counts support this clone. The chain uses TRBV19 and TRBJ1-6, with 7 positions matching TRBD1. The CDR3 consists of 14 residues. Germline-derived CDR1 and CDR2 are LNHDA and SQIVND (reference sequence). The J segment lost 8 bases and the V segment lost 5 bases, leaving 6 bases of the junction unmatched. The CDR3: CASSARQGHSPLHF. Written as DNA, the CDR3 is TGTGCCAGTAGTGCAAGACAGGGACATTCACCCCTCCACTTT.

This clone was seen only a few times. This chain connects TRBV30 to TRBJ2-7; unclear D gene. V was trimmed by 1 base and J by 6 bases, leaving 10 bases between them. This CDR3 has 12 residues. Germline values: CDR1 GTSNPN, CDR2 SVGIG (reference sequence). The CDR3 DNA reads TGTGCCTGGAGTGGAGGAAGGTCCGAGCAGTACTTC. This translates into CAWSGGRSEQYF.

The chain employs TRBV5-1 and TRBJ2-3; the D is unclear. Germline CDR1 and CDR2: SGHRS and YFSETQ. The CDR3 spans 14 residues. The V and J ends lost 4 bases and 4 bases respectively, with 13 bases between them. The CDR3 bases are TGCGCCAGCAGCGAAACGTCTCGGGCAGATACGCAGTATTTT. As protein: CASSETSRADTQYF.

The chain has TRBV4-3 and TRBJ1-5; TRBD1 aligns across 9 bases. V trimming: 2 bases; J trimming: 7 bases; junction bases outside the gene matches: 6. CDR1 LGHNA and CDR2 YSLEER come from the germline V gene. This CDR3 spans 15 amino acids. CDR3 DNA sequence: TGCGCCAGCAGCCAAAACAGGGGGCAATACCAGCCCCAGCATTTT. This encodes CASSQNRGQYQPQHF.

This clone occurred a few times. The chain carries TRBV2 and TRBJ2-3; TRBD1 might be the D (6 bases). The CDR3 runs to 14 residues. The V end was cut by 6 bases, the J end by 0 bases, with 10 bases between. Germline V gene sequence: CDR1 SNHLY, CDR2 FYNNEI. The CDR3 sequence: CASSRGHSTDTQYF. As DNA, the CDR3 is TGTGCCAGCAGCAGGGGCCATAGCACAGATACGCAGTATTTT.

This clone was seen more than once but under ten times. The CDR3 bases are TGTGCCAGCAGCCCAGAGGTCTATGGCTACACCTTC. This codes for CASSPEVYGYTF. The chain has TRBV7-2 and TRBJ1-2; D gene ambiguous. The CDR3 sequence is 12 residues long. The germline CDR1 and CDR2 sequences are SGHTA and FQGNSA. V was shortened by 5 bases and J by 4 bases, with 8 bases between the two germline ends.

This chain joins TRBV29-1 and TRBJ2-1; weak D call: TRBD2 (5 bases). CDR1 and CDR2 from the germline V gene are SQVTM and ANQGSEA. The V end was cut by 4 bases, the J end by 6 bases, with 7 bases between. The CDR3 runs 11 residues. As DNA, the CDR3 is TGCAGCGTTGGGACTCCCAATGAGCAGTTCTTC. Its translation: CSVGTPNEQFF.

This chain's CDR3 is CAISADRGGGYTF. The CDR3 DNA reads as TGTGCCATCAGTGCCGACAGGGGGGGTGGCTACACCTTC. This chain connects TRBV10-3 to TRBJ1-2, with 9 positions matching TRBD1. This CDR3 has 13 residues. Germline values: CDR1 ENHRY, CDR2 SYGVKD. J was trimmed by 7 bases and V by 4 bases; bases with no gene match: 4.

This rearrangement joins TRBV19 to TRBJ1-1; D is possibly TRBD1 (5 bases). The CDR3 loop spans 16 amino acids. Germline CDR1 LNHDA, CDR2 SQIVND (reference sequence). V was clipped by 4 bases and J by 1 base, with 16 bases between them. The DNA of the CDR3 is TGTGCCAGTAGTAAGATCGATGGGGGGACGAACACTGAAGCTTTCTTT. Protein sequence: CASSKIDGGTNTEAFF.

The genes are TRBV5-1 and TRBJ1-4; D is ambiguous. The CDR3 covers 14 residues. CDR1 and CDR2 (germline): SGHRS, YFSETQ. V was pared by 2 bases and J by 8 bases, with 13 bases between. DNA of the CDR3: TGCGCCAGCAGCTTCTGGTCAGATAAAGAAAAACTGTTTTTT. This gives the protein CASSFWSDKEKLFF.

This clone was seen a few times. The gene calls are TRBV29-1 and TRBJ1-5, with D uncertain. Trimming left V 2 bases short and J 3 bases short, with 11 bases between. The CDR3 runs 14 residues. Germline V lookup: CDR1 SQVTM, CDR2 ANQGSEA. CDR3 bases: TGCAGCGTTGAACGATTGGACTCCAATCAGCCCCAGCATTTT. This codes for CSVERLDSNQPQHF. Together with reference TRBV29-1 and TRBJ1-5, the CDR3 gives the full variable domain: SAVISQKPSRDICQRGTSLTIQCQVDSQVTMMFWYRQQPGQSLTLIATANQGSEATYESGFVIDKFPISRPNLTFSTLTVSNMSPEDSSIYLCSVERLDSNQPQHFGDGTRLSIL.

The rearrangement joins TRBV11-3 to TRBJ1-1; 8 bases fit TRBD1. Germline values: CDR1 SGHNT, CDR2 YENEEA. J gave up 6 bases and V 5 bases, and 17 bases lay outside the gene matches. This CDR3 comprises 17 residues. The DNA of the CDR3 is TGTGCCAGCAGCCCCAAGAGCAGACAGGGGCTCTTGGCTGAAGCTTTCTTT. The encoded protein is CASSPKSRQGLLAEAFF.

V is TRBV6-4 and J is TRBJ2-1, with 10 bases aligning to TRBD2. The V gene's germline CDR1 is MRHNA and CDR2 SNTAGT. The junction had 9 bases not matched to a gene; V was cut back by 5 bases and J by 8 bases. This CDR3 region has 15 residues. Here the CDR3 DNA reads TGTGCCAGCAGTCGAAGCGGGGGGGCCATCGATGAGCAGTTCTTC. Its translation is CASSRSGGAIDEQFF.

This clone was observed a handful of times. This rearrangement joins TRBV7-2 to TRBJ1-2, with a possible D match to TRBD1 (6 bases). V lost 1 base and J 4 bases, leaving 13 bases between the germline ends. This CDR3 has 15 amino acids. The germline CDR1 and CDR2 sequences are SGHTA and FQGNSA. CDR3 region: CASSLEPQGPYGYTF. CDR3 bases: TGTGCCAGCAGCTTAGAGCCGCAGGGGCCCTATGGCTACACCTTC. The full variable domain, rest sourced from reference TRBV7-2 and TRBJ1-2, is GAGVSQSPSNKVTEKGKDVELRCDPISGHTALYWYRQSLGQGLEFLIYFQGNSAPDKSGLPSDRFSAERTGGSVSTLTIQRTQQEDSAVYLCASSLEPQGPYGYTFGSGTRLTVV.

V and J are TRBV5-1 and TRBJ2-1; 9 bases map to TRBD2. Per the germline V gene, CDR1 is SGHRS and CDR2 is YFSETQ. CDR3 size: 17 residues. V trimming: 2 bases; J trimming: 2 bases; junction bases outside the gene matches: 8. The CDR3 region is CASSFEGGGVTYNEQFF. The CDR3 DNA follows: TGCGCCAGCAGCTTCGAGGGCGGGGGGGTCACCTACAATGAGCAGTTCTTC. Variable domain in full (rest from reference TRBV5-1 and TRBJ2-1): KAGVTQTPRYLIKTRGQQVTLSCSPISGHRSVSWYQQTPGQGLQFLFEYFSETQRNKGNFPGRFSGRQFSNSRSEMNVSTLELGDSALYLCASSFEGGGVTYNEQFFGPGTRLTVL.

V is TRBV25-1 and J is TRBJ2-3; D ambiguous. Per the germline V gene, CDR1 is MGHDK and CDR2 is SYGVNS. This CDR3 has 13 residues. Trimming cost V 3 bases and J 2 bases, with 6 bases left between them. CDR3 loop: CASSDSNTDTQYF. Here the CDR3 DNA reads TGTGCCAGCAGTGATTCAAACACAGATACGCAGTATTTT.

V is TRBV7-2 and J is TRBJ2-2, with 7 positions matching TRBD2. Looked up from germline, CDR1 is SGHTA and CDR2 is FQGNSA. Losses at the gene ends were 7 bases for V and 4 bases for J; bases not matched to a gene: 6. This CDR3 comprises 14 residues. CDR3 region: CASNQGLLTGELFF. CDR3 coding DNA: TGTGCCAGCAACCAGGGACTACTCACCGGGGAGCTGTTTTTT.

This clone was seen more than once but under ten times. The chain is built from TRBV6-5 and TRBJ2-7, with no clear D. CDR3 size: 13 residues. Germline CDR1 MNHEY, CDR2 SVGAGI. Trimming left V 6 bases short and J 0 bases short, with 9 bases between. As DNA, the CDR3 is TGTGCCAGCAGAGACTTAAGCTCCTACGAGCAGTACGTC. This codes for CASRDLSSYEQYV.

CDR3 loop: CASGFSTGGHSEAFF. The CDR3 DNA reads as TGTGCTAGTGGTTTCTCCACAGGGGGACACTCTGAAGCTTTCTTT. The chain carries TRBV12-5 and TRBJ1-1, with 8 bases matching TRBD1. The germline CDR1 and CDR2 sequences are LGHNT and FRNRAP. This CDR3 spans 15 amino acids. V shed 3 bases and J 6 bases; nucleotides not matched to a gene: 9. Full variable domain (outside the CDR3, taken from reference TRBV12-5 and TRBJ1-1): DARVTQTPRHKVTEMGQEVTMRCQPILGHNTVFWYRQTMMQGLELLAYFRNRAPLDDSGMPKDRFSAEMPDATLATLKIQPSEPRDSAVYFCASGFSTGGHSEAFFGQGTRLTVV.